The rows below give T cell receptor beta chains drawn from one sample of a study of blood T cells in healthy people across ages. One entry per CDR3 protein results from TCRdb running MiXCR on the 5' RACE reads. Of 750,000 to 850,000 distinct CDR3 sequences listed, more than 20% were seen once; the top ten hold around 3.6%. These data were likewise used in another study, on T cells of mothers and their children.

The sample was blood. Receptor source: a boy under 18 in good health. Each CDR3 is given with its conserved first and last residue. The D gene is left open where the match is weak. Clone sizes are given selectively: once, few, many, or a class where the clone is expanded.

V gene	clone size	D gene	CDR3 length	J gene	CDR3 protein	CDR3 DNA
TRBV27	.	.	13	TRBJ2-7	CASSAGATYEQYF	TGTGCCAGCAGTGCAGGGGCCACCTACGAGCAGTACTTC
TRBV7-3	few	.	15	TRBJ2-7	CASSFDSTASYEQYF	TGTGCCAGCAGCTTTGACAGTACGGCGAGCTACGAGCAGTACTTC
TRBV29-1	few	.	12	TRBJ1-1	CSVGSGGTEAFF	TGCAGCGTGGGGTCGGGGGGCACTGAAGCTTTCTTT
TRBV5-1	few	TRBD2	14	TRBJ2-5	CASSGTSGGNELVF	TGCGCCAGCAGCGGGACTAGCGGAGGGAATGAGCTGGTCTTC
TRBV7-9	.	TRBD2	15	TRBJ2-5	CASSGLAGLQETQYF	TGTGCCAGCAGCGGACTAGCGGGCCTCCAAGAGACCCAGTACTTC
TRBV28	few	.	14	TRBJ2-5	CATHSQGWGETQYF	TGTGCCACCCACTCTCAGGGATGGGGAGAGACCCAGTACTTC
TRBV6-5	few	TRBD1	14	TRBJ2-5	CASNRDRFGETQYF	TGTGCCAGCAATCGGGACAGGTTCGGTGAGACCCAGTACTTC
TRBV29-1	.	.	12	TRBJ1-1	CSAQKMNTEAFF	TGCAGCGCACAAAAGATGAACACTGAAGCTTTCTTT
TRBV12-3/TRBV12-4	.	.	15	TRBJ1-6	CASGLAGARNSPLHF	TGTGCCAGCGGCCTAGCAGGGGCGAGGAATTCACCCCTCCACTTT
TRBV20-1	.	.	12	TRBJ2-7	CSVSRASYEQYF	TGCAGTGTCTCCAGGGCCAGCTACGAGCAGTACTTC
TRBV12-3/TRBV12-4	.	.	12	TRBJ2-7	CASSYQENEQYF	TGTGCCAGCAGCTACCAGGAGAACGAGCAGTACTTC
TRBV7-9	few	.	10	TRBJ2-3	CASRPDTQYF	TGTGCCAGCAGACCAGATACGCAGTATTTT
TRBV28	few	TRBD1	19	TRBJ2-7	CASSLGQGVLPEGEYEQYF	TGTGCCAGCAGTTTGGGACAGGGGGTACTTCCCGAGGGAGAGTACGAGCAGTACTTC
TRBV9	.	.	12	TRBJ2-5	CASSSLESEQYF	TGTGCCAGCAGCTCCCTGGAGTCTGAGCAGTACTTC
TRBV20-1	.	.	13	TRBJ2-1	CSAISRRVFEQFF	TGCAGTGCTATATCGAGGCGGGTGTTTGAGCAGTTCTTC
TRBV6-2/TRBV6-3	.	.	12	TRBJ2-5	CASSEGPKEQYF	TGTGCCAGCTCCGAGGGGCCTAAGGAGCAGTACTTC
TRBV12-3/TRBV12-4	.	TRBD1	14	TRBJ1-6	CASGARTGSSPLHF	TGTGCCAGCGGTGCTCGGACAGGGAGCTCACCCCTCCACTTT
TRBV6-5	.	TRBD1	13	TRBJ2-5	CASTDRRKETQYF	TGTGCCAGCACGGACAGGAGAAAAGAGACCCAGTACTTC
TRBV27	.	TRBD2	14	TRBJ2-1	CASSLQGGLGEQFF	TGTGCCAGCAGTTTACAGGGAGGGCTTGGGGAGCAGTTCTTC
TRBV7-2	few	TRBD2	15	TRBJ2-1	CASSLRGGGASEQFF	TGTGCCAGCAGCCTTCGGGGCGGGGGGGCCAGTGAGCAGTTCTTC
TRBV2	few	.	14	TRBJ1-1	CASRPPRENTEAFF	TGTGCCAGCAGGCCCCCAAGGGAGAACACTGAAGCTTTCTTT
TRBV7-7	.	.	13	TRBJ2-5	CASSFGSWETQYF	TGTGCTAGCAGCTTTGGAAGTTGGGAGACCCAGTACTTC
TRBV20-1	.	.	13	TRBJ1-2	CSARVPDFYGYTF	TGCAGTGCTAGAGTGCCGGATTTTTATGGCTACACCTTC
TRBV9	few	TRBD1	15	TRBJ2-5	CASSVGQGNQETQYF	TGTGCCAGCAGCGTGGGACAGGGAAACCAAGAGACCCAGTACTTC
TRBV29-1	.	TRBD2	14	TRBJ2-1	CSVEASGVYNEQFF	TGCAGCGTTGAGGCTAGCGGGGTTTACAATGAGCAGTTCTTC
TRBV5-1	.	TRBD2	17	TRBJ2-5	CASSLPGLAGGQETQYF	TGCGCCAGCAGCTTACCGGGACTAGCGGGAGGACAAGAGACCCAGTACTTC
TRBV28	.	.	14	TRBJ2-3	CASSRVSDTDTQYF	TGTGCCAGCAGTCGGGTCAGCGACACAGATACGCAGTATTTT
TRBV7-6	.	TRBD1	15	TRBJ1-2	CASSLGRGVYGGYTF	TGTGCCAGCAGCTTGGGCAGGGGGGTTTATGGTGGCTACACCTTC
TRBV5-1	many	.	15	TRBJ1-4	CASSLEGSRSEKLFF	TGCGCCAGCAGCTTGGAGGGGTCACGCAGTGAAAAACTGTTTTTT
TRBV6-5	few	.	13	TRBJ2-1	CASSSGGPSEQFF	TGTGCCAGCAGTTCCGGGGGACCCAGTGAGCAGTTCTTC
TRBV7-6	many	.	13	TRBJ2-5	CASSPHPMETQYF	TGTGCCAGCAGCCCTCACCCTATGGAGACCCAGTACTTC
TRBV15	.	TRBD2	17	TRBJ2-3	CATSREISGGDTDTQYF	TGTGCCACCAGCAGAGAGATAAGCGGGGGAGACACAGATACGCAGTATTTT
TRBV14	.	.	17	TRBJ2-1	CVSSHLLQGLTGNEQFF	TGTGTCAGCAGCCACCTACTACAGGGACTAACTGGCAATGAGCAGTTCTTC
TRBV24-1	.	.	13	TRBJ1-2	CATSDFLGDHYTF	TGTGCCACCAGTGATTTTTTGGGGGACCACTACACCTTC
TRBV7-9	.	.	13	TRBJ2-7	CASTPTESYEQYF	TGTGCCAGCACACCGACGGAATCCTACGAGCAGTACTTC
TRBV12-3/TRBV12-4	.	.	13	TRBJ1-2	CASSLGKQYGYTF	TGTGCCAGCAGTTTGGGCAAGCAATATGGCTACACCTTC
TRBV28	.	TRBD2	15	TRBJ2-5	CASSFGGKVGETQYF	TGTGCCAGCAGTTTCGGGGGGAAAGTGGGAGAGACCCAGTACTTC
TRBV28	.	.	20	TRBJ2-5	CASSFSRAFEERGDQETQYF	TGTGCCAGCAGTTTTTCTCGGGCCTTTGAGGAGAGGGGGGACCAAGAGACCCAGTACTTC
TRBV6-6	.	TRBD1	16	TRBJ1-3	CASSPSQGQNGNTIYF	TGTGCCAGCAGCCCCTCACAGGGACAGAATGGAAACACCATATATTTT
TRBV5-5	.	.	13	TRBJ2-7	CASSLFAIYEQYF	TGTGCCAGCAGCTTGTTTGCTATCTACGAGCAGTACTTC